Listed below are T cell receptor beta chains from one sample, sequenced in a study of shared clonotypes between healthy human individuals. The protocol was immunoSEQ multiplex PCR, while the TCRdb copy is restricted to in-frame clones and leaves out a portion. Here the sample spans 800,000 to 1,200,000 clones, more than 75% being singletons. Sequencing was done on a sample of memory CD4+ T cells from PBMCs. These receptors came from a man in his late teens or twenties in good health. Some clones in this sample may be carry-over from other donors' samples. Both conserved end residues are part of each CDR3. The D gene is left open where the match is weak. Size is omitted from some rows. Given values are once, few, many or a class for expanded clones.

>TRBV5-6|NA|NA|TRBJ1-1
CASSLERRAIEAFF
TGTGCCAGCAGCTTGGAGCGGCGGGCGATCGAGGCTTTCTTT
>TRBV28|few|NA|TRBJ1-5
CASRAVSNQPQHF
TGTGCCAGCAGAGCGGTTAGCAATCAGCCCCAGCATTTT
>TRBV29-1|NA|TRBD1|TRBJ2-7
CSVVSPLGTGTYEQYF
TGCAGCGTTGTGTCTCCGTTAGGGACAGGGACCTACGAGCAGTACTTC
>TRBV2|NA|NA|TRBJ1-2
CASSGEAYGYTF
TGTGCCAGCAGTGGGGAGGCGTATGGCTACACCTTC
>TRBV7-8|NA|NA|TRBJ2-3
CASSPKTGTTTDTQYF
TGTGCCAGCAGCCCGAAAACCGGGACCACCACAGATACGCAGTATTTT
>TRBV5-5|NA|TRBD1|TRBJ1-4
CASSPSQGASKLFF
TGTGCCAGCAGCCCCTCACAGGGGGCGTCAAAACTGTTTTTT
>TRBV28|NA|NA|TRBJ2-7
CASSLSGGGYPYEQYF
TGTGCCAGCAGTTTGTCTGGGGGCGGATACCCCTACGAGCAGTACTTC
>TRBV19|NA|NA|TRBJ1-2
CASSVTTGRNYGYTF
TGTGCCAGTAGTGTAACAACGGGACGGAACTATGGCTACACCTTC
>TRBV2|many|NA|TRBJ1-2
CASRLQDLYGYTF
TGTGCCAGCAGGTTACAGGATTTGTATGGCTACACCTTC
>TRBV30|few|TRBD1|TRBJ1-1
CALRPTGTGGVGPEAFF
TGTGCCTTGCGTCCAACCGGGACAGGGGGCGTTGGGCCTGAAGCTTTCTTT
>TRBV28|NA|TRBD1|TRBJ2-3
CASSGTGGPPDTQYF
TGTGCCAGCAGTGGGACAGGAGGGCCCCCGGATACGCAGTATTTT
>TRBV7-9|NA|TRBD1|TRBJ1-4
CASSADPGTGFEKLFF
TGTGCCAGCAGCGCTGACCCCGGGACAGGGTTTGAAAAACTGTTTTTT
>TRBV25-1|NA|NA|TRBJ1-5
CASSEGNQPQHF
TGTGCCAGCAGTGAAGGAAATCAGCCCCAGCATTTT
>TRBV19|NA|TRBD2|TRBJ2-7
CASSILAGVTPYEQYF
TGTGCCAGTAGTATACTAGCGGGAGTTACCCCCTACGAGCAGTACTTC
>TRBV6-6|few|TRBD1|TRBJ1-1
CASSYSGGQGATEAFF
TGTGCCAGCAGTTACTCGGGGGGTCAGGGGGCCACTGAAGCTTTCTTT
>TRBV5-1|NA|NA|TRBJ2-3
CASSLGGSTDTQYF
TGCGCCAGCAGCTTGGGAGGGAGCACAGATACGCAGTATTTT
>TRBV5-6|few|NA|TRBJ2-7
CASSFRGGLEDYEQYF
TGTGCCAGCAGCTTTCGTGGCGGGCTGGAGGACTACGAGCAGTACTTC
>TRBV19|NA|NA|TRBJ1-5
CAKNRRANQPQHF
TGTGCCAAAAATCGGAGGGCCAATCAGCCCCAGCATTTT
>TRBV19|NA|TRBD2|TRBJ2-7
CASSRRAGGPGWTYEQYF
TGTGCCAGTAGTCGTCGAGCGGGAGGGCCGGGGTGGACCTACGAGCAGTACTTC
>TRBV2|NA|NA|TRBJ2-3
CASTRNSHAGTDTQYF
TGTGCCAGCACCCGAAACTCCCACGCTGGCACAGATACGCAGTATTTT
>TRBV28|NA|NA|TRBJ1-5
CASSSGRRGGNQPQHF
TGTGCCAGCAGTTCTGGACGAAGAGGGGGCAATCAGCCCCAGCATTTT
>TRBV4-1|NA|NA|TRBJ2-1
CASSQARWTRSYNEQFF
TGCGCCAGCAGCCAGGCCAGATGGACTCGGTCCTACAATGAGCAGTTCTTC
>TRBV5-5|NA|NA|TRBJ1-1
CASSSTAMNTEAFF
TGTGCCAGCAGCTCGACTGCGATGAACACTGAAGCTTTCTTT
>TRBV5-1|NA|NA|TRBJ2-7
CASSPDNYEQYF
TGCGCCAGCAGCCCCGATAACTACGAGCAGTACTTC
>TRBV5-1|NA|NA|TRBJ1-2
CASSPRGEVYGYTF
TGCGCCAGCAGCCCGAGGGGGGAAGTCTATGGCTACACCTTC
>TRBV11-2|NA|NA|TRBJ1-1
CASSFLKGEAFF
TGTGCCAGCAGCTTCCTTAAGGGTGAGGCTTTCTTT
>TRBV15|NA|NA|TRBJ1-5
CATGRGLSNQPQHF
TGTGCCACCGGGAGGGGGTTGAGCAATCAGCCCCAGCATTTT
>TRBV28|once|NA|TRBJ1-3
CASSLGPTGNTIYF
TGTGCCAGCAGTTTAGGACCTACTGGAAACACCATATATTTT
>TRBV11-2|NA|NA|TRBJ2-1
CASSFAGHSYNEQFF
TGTGCCAGCAGCTTCGCGGGTCACTCCTACAATGAGCAGTTCTTC
>TRBV2|NA|NA|TRBJ1-1
CASSEAVKNTEAFF
TGTGCCAGCAGTGAGGCAGTAAAGAACACTGAAGCTTTCTTT
>TRBV4-3|NA|NA|TRBJ1-2
CASSQEASGRSYGYTF
TGCGCCAGCAGCCAAGAGGCCTCCGGCAGGAGCTATGGCTACACCTTC
>TRBV6-1|NA|TRBD2|TRBJ2-2
CASTPGLVMTGELFF
TGTGCCAGCACCCCGGGACTAGTTATGACCGGGGAGCTGTTTTTT
>TRBV7-3|NA|NA|TRBJ2-2
CASSPTRDPVFNTGELFF
TGTGCCAGCAGCCCGACCCGGGATCCCGTTTTTAACACCGGGGAGCTGTTTTTT
>TRBV29-1|NA|TRBD1|TRBJ2-2
CSVEDALLGRGTGELFF
TGCAGCGTTGAAGATGCCCTCCTTGGCAGGGGGACCGGGGAGCTGTTTTTT
>TRBV5-5|NA|NA|TRBJ2-1
CASSFLRGFAHNEQFF
TGTGCCAGCAGCTTTTTAAGGGGGTTTGCCCACAATGAGCAGTTCTTC